Listed below are T cell receptor beta chains from one sample, sequenced in a study of OX40 agonist ivuxolimab in advanced cancers. Assay: immunoSEQ multiplex PCR; the TCRdb copy retains only in-frame clones and omits some. The sample lists about 72,000 clones, about 85% occurring once. The sequences come from CD4+ or CD8+ T cells sorted from blood, collected in a trial of the OX40 agonist ivuxolimab. These receptors came from an adult with an advanced solid tumor such as melanoma, head and neck, liver or kidney cancer. Both conserved end residues are trimmed from each CDR3. D genes are given only for firm matches. Expanded clones are given a class, and other clones once, few, many or no size at all.

v_call,d_call,clone_size,j_call,cdr3_aa
TRBV5-6,.,.,TRBJ1-1,ASSFRGAGVTEAF
TRBV28,TRBD1,few,TRBJ1-1,ASIPSRGRNTEAF
TRBV7-9,TRBD1,.,TRBJ2-7,ASSPRQGLTYEQY
TRBV18,.,once,TRBJ2-7,ASSPPRPEQY
TRBV28,.,.,TRBJ1-2,ASSPPGRGGGYT
TRBV6-5,.,.,TRBJ2-7,ASTFTRGGSEQY
TRBV19,TRBD1,once,TRBJ1-2,ASSIGSRTGGFARGYT
TRBV7-9,TRBD1,.,TRBJ2-3,ASSRGRADTQY
TRBV10-3,TRBD2,.,TRBJ2-3,AITPSGSSTDTQY
TRBV11-3,.,few,TRBJ2-2,ASSFGPTGELF
TRBV18,TRBD2,.,TRBJ2-7,ASSPGRGSSYEQY
TRBV12-5,TRBD1,.,TRBJ2-1,ASGSKGQGGNEQF
TRBV2,TRBD2,.,TRBJ2-1,ASQTGGSSYNEQF
TRBV5-1,TRBD2,.,TRBJ2-1,ASSVTSGGVNKQF
TRBV30,.,.,TRBJ1-5,AWSVDPSNQPQH
TRBV25-1,.,once,TRBJ2-6,ASMSGANVLT
TRBV5-6,TRBD2,.,TRBJ2-2,ASSPKGGGQGGELF
TRBV5-6,TRBD1,.,TRBJ2-3,ASSRQGGRDTQY
TRBV6-4,.,few,TRBJ2-5,ASSGVGESGETQY
TRBV20-1,.,.,TRBJ1-2,SAPGDGYT
TRBV28,.,.,TRBJ1-2,ASSSSSGGNYGYT
TRBV7-3,.,.,TRBJ2-3,ASSLTASSTDTQY
TRBV7-9,TRBD1,.,TRBJ1-1,ASSLRGLAAF
TRBV30,.,.,TRBJ1-1,ARGTGTEAF